In this sample, the clone carrying this T cell receptor beta chain turned up a few times. Antigen unknown. MiXCR, applied by TCRdb to the reads, yields one record per CDR3 protein. Of a few hundred thousand distinct CDR3 sequences in the sample, 33% were seen once. These data are taken from a study of T cell repertoires in cytomegalovirus infection. Points from the study as a whole: Within the response measured ex vivo, HLA-C-restricted CMV-specific TCR beta clonotypes were dominant.

Germline CDR1 reads KGHSH; CDR2 reads LQKENI. The CDR3 runs to 14 residues. V gave up 2 bases and J gave up 7 bases, with 11 bases separating them. The TCR comes from a human donor in good health (CMV status not recorded). Some clones in this sample may be carry-over from other donors' samples. This specimen was cultured PBMCs, taken from culture after CMV antigen stimulation. This sequence joins TRBV18 and TRBJ1-4, with D unresolved. Written as DNA, the CDR3 is TGTGCCAGCTCACCAGAAAGGTCGGGTGAAAAACTGTTTTTT. This translates into CASSPERSGEKLFF.